What follows is one T cell receptor (beta chain) and its context. Its antigen remains unidentified. This sample is part of a study of CD8 T cells in ankylosing spondylitis. Each CDR3 protein gets one entry after TCRdb re-called the 5' RACE reads with MiXCR. The sample yields under 250,000 distinct CDR3 sequences, roughly 32% seen once. Study conclusions and caveats: Disease-linked clones reportedly showed significant enrichment in matched ankylosing spondylitis synovial fluid.

The CDR3 is made up of 12 amino acids. Germline V lookup: CDR1 DFQATT, CDR2 SNEGSKA (reference sequence). The V end lost 5 bases, the J end lost 3 bases, and 11 bases lay between the germline ends. Material for sequencing was blood, either unsorted or a sorted T cell fraction (not recorded which). The genes are TRBV20-1 and TRBJ2-7; TRBD2 might be the D (5 bases). This TCR was sampled from a male donor with ankylosing spondylitis or in good health (not recorded which). The CDR3 loop reads CSAHRGSYEQYF. The CDR3 DNA is TGCAGTGCTCACCGTGGGAGCTACGAGCAGTACTTC.